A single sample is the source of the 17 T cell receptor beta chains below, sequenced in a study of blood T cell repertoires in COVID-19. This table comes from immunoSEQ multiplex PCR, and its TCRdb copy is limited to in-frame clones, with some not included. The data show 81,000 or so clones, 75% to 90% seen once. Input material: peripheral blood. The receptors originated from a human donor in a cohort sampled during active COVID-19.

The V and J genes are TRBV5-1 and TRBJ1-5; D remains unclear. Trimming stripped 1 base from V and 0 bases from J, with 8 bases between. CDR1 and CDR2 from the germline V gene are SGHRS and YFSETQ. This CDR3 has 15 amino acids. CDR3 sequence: CASSLSGNSNQPQHF. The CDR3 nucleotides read TGCGCCAGCAGCTTGTCCGGGAATAGCAATCAGCCCCAGCATTTT.

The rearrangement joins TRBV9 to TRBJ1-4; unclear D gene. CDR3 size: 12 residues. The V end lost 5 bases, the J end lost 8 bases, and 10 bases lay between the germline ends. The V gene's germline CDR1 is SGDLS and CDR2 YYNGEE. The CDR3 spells CASSRDGEKLFF. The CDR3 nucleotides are TGTGCCAGCAGTCGGGATGGGGAAAAACTGTTTTTT.

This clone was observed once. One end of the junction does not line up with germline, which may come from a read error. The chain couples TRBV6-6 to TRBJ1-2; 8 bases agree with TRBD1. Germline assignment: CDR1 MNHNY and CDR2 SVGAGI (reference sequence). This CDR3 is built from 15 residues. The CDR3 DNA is TGTGCCAGCGGTTACAGAGCAGGGGGCAACTATGGCTACACCTTC. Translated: CASGYRAGGNYGYTF.

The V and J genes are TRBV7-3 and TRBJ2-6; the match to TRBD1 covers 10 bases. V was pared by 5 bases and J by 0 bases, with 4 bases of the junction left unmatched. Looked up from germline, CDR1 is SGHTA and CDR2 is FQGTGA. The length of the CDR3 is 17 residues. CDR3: CASSRTGGNSGANVLTF. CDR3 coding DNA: TGTGCCAGCAGCAGGACAGGGGGGAACTCTGGGGCCAACGTCCTGACTTTC.

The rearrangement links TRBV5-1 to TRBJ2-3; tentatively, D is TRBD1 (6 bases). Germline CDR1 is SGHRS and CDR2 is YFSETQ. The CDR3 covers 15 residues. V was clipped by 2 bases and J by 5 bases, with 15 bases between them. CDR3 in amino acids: CASSFRQGIGDTQYF. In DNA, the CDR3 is TGCGCCAGCAGCTTTAGGCAGGGGATCGGAGATACGCAGTATTTT.

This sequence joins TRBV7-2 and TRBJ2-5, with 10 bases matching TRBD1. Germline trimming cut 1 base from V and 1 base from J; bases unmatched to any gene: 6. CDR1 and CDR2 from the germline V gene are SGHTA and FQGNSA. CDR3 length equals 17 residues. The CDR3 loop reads CASSLVPGQGFQETQYF. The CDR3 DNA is TGTGCCAGCAGCTTAGTACCGGGACAGGGGTTCCAAGAGACCCAGTACTTC.

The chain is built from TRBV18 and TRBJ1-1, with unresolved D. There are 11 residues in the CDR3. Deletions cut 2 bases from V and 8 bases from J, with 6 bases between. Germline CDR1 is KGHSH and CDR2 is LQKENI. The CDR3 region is CASSPGGEAFF. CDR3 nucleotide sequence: TGTGCCAGCTCACCAGGAGGGGAAGCTTTCTTT.

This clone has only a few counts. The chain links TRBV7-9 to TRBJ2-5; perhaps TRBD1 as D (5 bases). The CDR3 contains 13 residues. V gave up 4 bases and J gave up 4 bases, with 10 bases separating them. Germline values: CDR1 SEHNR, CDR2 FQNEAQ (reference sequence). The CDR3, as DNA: TGTGCCAGCAGCTCGCAGGGCGGAGAGACCCAGTACTTC. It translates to CASSSQGGETQYF. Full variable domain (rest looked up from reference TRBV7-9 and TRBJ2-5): DTGVSQNPRHKITKRGQNVTFRCDPISEHNRLYWYRQTLGQGPEFLTYFQNEAQLEKSRLLSDRFSAERPKGSFSTLEIQRTEQGDSAMYLCASSSQGGETQYFGPGTRLLVL.

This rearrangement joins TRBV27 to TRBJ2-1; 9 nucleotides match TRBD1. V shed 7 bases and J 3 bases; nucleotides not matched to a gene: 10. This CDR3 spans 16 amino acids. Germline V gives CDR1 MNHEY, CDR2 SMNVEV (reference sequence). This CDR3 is CASTHLQGANYNEQFF. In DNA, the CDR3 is TGTGCCAGCACCCATCTACAGGGGGCGAACTACAATGAGCAGTTCTTC.

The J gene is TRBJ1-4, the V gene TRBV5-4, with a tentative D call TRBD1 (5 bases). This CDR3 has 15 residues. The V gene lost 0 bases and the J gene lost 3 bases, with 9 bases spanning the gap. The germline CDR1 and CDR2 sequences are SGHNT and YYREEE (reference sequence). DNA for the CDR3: TGTGCCAGCAGCTTGGGCAGGGCGGCTAATGAAAAACTGTTTTTT. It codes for CASSLGRAANEKLFF.

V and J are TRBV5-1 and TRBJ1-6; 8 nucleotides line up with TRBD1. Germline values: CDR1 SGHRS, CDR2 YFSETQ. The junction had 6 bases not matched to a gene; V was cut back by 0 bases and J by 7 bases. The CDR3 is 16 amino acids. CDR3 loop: CASSLVSGGSNSPLHF. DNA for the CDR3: TGCGCCAGCAGCTTGGTGTCAGGGGGCTCGAATTCACCCCTCCACTTT.

The CDR3 DNA is TGCGCCAGCAGCTTGCTCCCAGGCGCCGAGCAGTACTTC. Translating it yields CASSLLPGAEQYF. The chain links TRBV5-1 to TRBJ2-7; D gene ambiguous. The CDR3 sequence is 13 residues long. V lost 1 base, J lost 6 bases, and 11 bases lay in between. Germline V gene sequence: CDR1 SGHRS, CDR2 YFSETQ. The entire variable domain, with the rest obtained from reference TRBV5-1 and TRBJ2-7, is as follows: KAGVTQTPRYLIKTRGQQVTLSCSPISGHRSVSWYQQTPGQGLQFLFEYFSETQRNKGNFPGRFSGRQFSNSRSEMNVSTLELGDSALYLCASSLLPGAEQYFGPGTRLTVT.

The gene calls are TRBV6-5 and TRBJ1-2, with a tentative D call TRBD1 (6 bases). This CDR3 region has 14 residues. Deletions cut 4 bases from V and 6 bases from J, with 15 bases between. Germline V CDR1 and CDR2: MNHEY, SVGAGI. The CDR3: CASSSALTGHGYTF. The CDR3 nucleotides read TGTGCCAGCAGTTCCGCCCTGACAGGTCATGGCTACACCTTC.

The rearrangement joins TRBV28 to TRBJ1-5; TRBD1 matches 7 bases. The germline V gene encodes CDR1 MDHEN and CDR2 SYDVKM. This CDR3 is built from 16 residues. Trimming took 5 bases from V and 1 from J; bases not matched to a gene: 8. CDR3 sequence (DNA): TGTGCCAGCAGTACCCACACGACAGGGAGCAATCAGCCCCAGCATTTT. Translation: CASSTHTTGSNQPQHF.

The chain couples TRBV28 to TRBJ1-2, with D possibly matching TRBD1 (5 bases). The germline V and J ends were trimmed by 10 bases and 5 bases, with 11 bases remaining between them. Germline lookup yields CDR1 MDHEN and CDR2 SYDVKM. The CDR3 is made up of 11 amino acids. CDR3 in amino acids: CATGGEYGYTF. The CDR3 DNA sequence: TGTGCCACCGGAGGGGAGTATGGCTACACCTTC.

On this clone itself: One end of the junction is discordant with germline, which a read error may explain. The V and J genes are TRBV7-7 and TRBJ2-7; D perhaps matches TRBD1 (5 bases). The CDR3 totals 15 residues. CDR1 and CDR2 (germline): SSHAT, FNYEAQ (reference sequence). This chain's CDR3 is CASSVLQGNSYEQYF. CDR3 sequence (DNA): TGTGCTAGCAGCGTCCTTCAGGGAAACTCCTACGAGCAGTACTTC.

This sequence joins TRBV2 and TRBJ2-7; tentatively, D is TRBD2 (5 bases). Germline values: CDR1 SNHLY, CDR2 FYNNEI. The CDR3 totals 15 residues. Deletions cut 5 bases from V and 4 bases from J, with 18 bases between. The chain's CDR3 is CASSLVASQIYEQYF. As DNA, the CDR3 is TGTGCCAGCAGTCTCGTAGCGTCACAGATTTACGAGCAGTACTTC.